A selection of T cell receptor beta chains follows, all from one sample in a study of regulatory T cells in long-lasting Graves disease. A single record per CDR3 protein comes from TCRdb applying MiXCR to the multiplex PCR reads. Of 360,000 or so distinct CDR3 sequences listed, about an eighth are singletons. This same sample was also taken into another study, of T cells in Graves' hyperthyroidism and ophthalmopathy.

The sample consisted of peripheral blood mononuclear cells (PBMCs), taken at new diagnosis, from a patient treated with antithyroid drugs. The receptor set was obtained from a woman between 18 and 30 years old with Graves disease. CDR3s include the opening cysteine and the closing phenylalanine or tryptophan. Each record gives: D gene, J gene, V gene, CDR3 length, clone size, CDR3 DNA, CDR3 protein. A D gene is named only where the DNA matches it firmly. Rows may omit the clone size; those that give it use once, few, many or a size class.

D: .
J: TRBJ2-1
V: TRBV19
length: 15
size: .
DNA: TGTGCCAGTAGACTCGCAGGGATGCTGTACAATGAGCAGTTCTTC
CDR3: CASRLAGMLYNEQFF

D: TRBD1
J: TRBJ2-1
V: TRBV6-1
length: 15
size: many
DNA: TGTGCCAGATTTACTACAGGGGTCTCCTACAATGAGCAGTTCTTC
CDR3: CARFTTGVSYNEQFF

D: .
J: TRBJ2-5
V: TRBV10-2
length: 14
size: .
DNA: TGCGCCAGCAGTGTTGACAGAGGCGCGGAGACCCAGTACTTC
CDR3: CASSVDRGAETQYF

D: TRBD1
J: TRBJ2-7
V: TRBV7-2
length: 15
size: .
DNA: TGTGCCAGCAGCTCCGCCGGGACAGCCTCCTACGAGCAGTACTTC
CDR3: CASSSAGTASYEQYF

D: .
J: TRBJ1-1
V: TRBV9
length: 15
size: many
DNA: TGTGCCAGCAGCGTTTCCTCTCGGGAGAACACTGAAGCTTTCTTT
CDR3: CASSVSSRENTEAFF

D: .
J: TRBJ2-2
V: TRBV20-1
length: 12
size: many
DNA: TGCAGTGCTAGAGAAGGTGGTGGGGAGCTGTTTTTT
CDR3: CSAREGGGELFF

D: TRBD1
J: TRBJ2-1
V: TRBV29-1
length: 14
size: many
DNA: TGCAGCGTGGACCGGGACAGCTCCTACAATGAGCAGTTCTTC
CDR3: CSVDRDSSYNEQFF

D: .
J: TRBJ2-3
V: TRBV27
length: 13
size: many
DNA: TGTGCCAGCAGTTTCAACTACGGGGATACGCAGTATTTT
CDR3: CASSFNYGDTQYF

D: TRBD2
J: TRBJ2-1
V: TRBV6-2/TRBV6-3
length: 17
size: many
DNA: TGTGCCAGCAGACCGCCCCGCGGCAGGCGGGAGAACAATGAGCAGTTCTTC
CDR3: CASRPPRGRRENNEQFF

D: TRBD2
J: TRBJ2-7
V: TRBV28
length: 12
size: .
DNA: TGTGCGGGGGGCGGGAGGGCCTCCGAGCAGTACTTC
CDR3: CAGGGRASEQYF

D: .
J: TRBJ1-1
V: TRBV19
length: 15
size: many
DNA: TGTGCCGTCAAGGCCTCGGGACCGCGGAACACTGAAGCTTTCTTT
CDR3: CAVKASGPRNTEAFF

D: TRBD1
J: TRBJ2-7
V: TRBV5-1
length: 16
size: few
DNA: TGCGCCAGCAGCTCGAGGACAGGGGGCGAGCCGGGCGAGCAGTACTTC
CDR3: CASSSRTGGEPGEQYF

D: .
J: TRBJ1-2
V: TRBV27
length: 13
size: many
DNA: TGTGCCAGCAGTTTAGTGGGAAGCGTTGGCTACACCTTC
CDR3: CASSLVGSVGYTF

D: .
J: TRBJ2-5
V: TRBV7-2
length: 17
size: many
DNA: TGTGCCAGCAGCTTAATTAGTAGGTTTTGGGGTCAAGAGACCCAGTACTTC
CDR3: CASSLISRFWGQETQYF

D: .
J: TRBJ1-6
V: TRBV7-6
length: 14
size: few
DNA: TGTGCCAGCAGCTTATTTGACTATAATTCACCCCTCCACTTT
CDR3: CASSLFDYNSPLHF

D: TRBD1
J: TRBJ1-1
V: TRBV4-1
length: 17
size: .
DNA: TGCGCCAGCAGCCTAAGGACAGGGGGCGTCTTAGGTACTGAAGCTTTCTTT
CDR3: CASSLRTGGVLGTEAFF

D: .
J: TRBJ2-3
V: TRBV20-1
length: 12
size: many
DNA: TGCAGTGTATGGACTAGCACAGATACGCAGTATTTT
CDR3: CSVWTSTDTQYF

D: TRBD2
J: TRBJ2-1
V: TRBV6-2/TRBV6-3
length: 17
size: few
DNA: TGTGCCAGCAGTTACTCGGGTAGCGGGGGACTCTACAATGAGCAGTTCTTC
CDR3: CASSYSGSGGLYNEQFF

D: TRBD2
J: TRBJ2-3
V: TRBV20-1
length: 20
size: many
DNA: TGCAGTGCTAGAGCCGCGGCTAGCGGGGGGCCCTATACTAGCACAGATACGCAGTATTTT
CDR3: CSARAAASGGPYTSTDTQYF

D: .
J: TRBJ2-4
V: TRBV7-9
length: 13
size: many
DNA: TGTGCCAGCAGCTTACCAGACGGCCTGTTTAAGTACTTC
CDR3: CASSLPDGLFKYF

D: .
J: TRBJ2-7
V: TRBV7-9
length: 15
size: many
DNA: TGTGCCAGCAGTTTCCCCGGGACCCCCTCTTACGAGCAGTACTTC
CDR3: CASSFPGTPSYEQYF

D: TRBD1
J: TRBJ1-6
V: TRBV27
length: 14
size: many
DNA: TGTGCCAGCACAGGGGGAGGCTATAATTCACCCCTCCACTTT
CDR3: CASTGGGYNSPLHF

D: .
J: TRBJ2-1
V: TRBV29-1
length: 13
size: many
DNA: TGCAGCGGCCGGGGTGAAATCAGGCATGAGCAGTTCTTC
CDR3: CSGRGEIRHEQFF

D: .
J: TRBJ2-2
V: TRBV7-9
length: 14
size: many
DNA: TGTGCCAGCAGCCACCGATGGAGTCCGGGGGAGCTGTTTTTT
CDR3: CASSHRWSPGELFF

D: .
J: TRBJ1-2
V: TRBV4-1
length: 16
size: many
DNA: TGCGCCAGCAGCCAAGGAGTCAGTAGGATGGATCATGGCTACACCTTC
CDR3: CASSQGVSRMDHGYTF

D: .
J: TRBJ1-5
V: TRBV7-8
length: 14
size: many
DNA: TGTGCCAGCAGCTTAGCGCCTACCAACAGGTACCGGCATTTT
CDR3: CASSLAPTNRYRHF

D: TRBD1
J: TRBJ2-3
V: TRBV29-1
length: 15
size: many
DNA: TGCAGCGTTGATCCCGGGACAGGAGGGGCAGATACGCAGTATTTT
CDR3: CSVDPGTGGADTQYF

D: TRBD2
J: TRBJ2-3
V: TRBV28
length: 13
size: many
DNA: TGTGCCAGCAGTGCTAACGGACTAGGCACGCAGTATTTT
CDR3: CASSANGLGTQYF

D: .
J: TRBJ1-6
V: TRBV9
length: 14
size: .
DNA: TGTGCCAGCAGCCGATCGTCAATAGGTTCACCCCTCCACTTT
CDR3: CASSRSSIGSPLHF

D: .
J: TRBJ1-1
V: TRBV27
length: 16
size: many
DNA: TGTGCCAGCAGTCTCAGGGCATGGGGATTTGACACTGAAGCTTTCTTT
CDR3: CASSLRAWGFDTEAFF